This section outlines one T cell receptor (beta chain) sequence together with its context. No cognate antigen has been identified for it. No much larger clonotype is one base removed from it; base qualities were not supplied. This entry belongs to a study of blood T cell repertoires in COVID-19 (dated by TCRdb to 2020 to 2022). Broadly, across the study: The collaborator samples originated in the United States, Italy and Spain and spanned the acute and convalescent phases of COVID-19. A freely available public database, intended as a resource for researchers studying the immune response to SARS-CoV-2, is where the repertoires were released. Samples came from the ongoing ImmuneRACE study (first 160 participants) plus 1,254 subjects from 6 global collaborators. Sample metadata almost always included a de-identified subject ID, COVID-19 status, age in years and sex. HLA class I and class II types, where available, came from metadata supplied by the sample provider rather than from assay-based typing. The dataset comprised deeply sampled blood TCRbeta repertoires from subjects exposed to, actively infected with, or recovered from COVID-19. The material from the prospective study consisted of cDNA or gDNA derived from T cells, B-cell-depleted T cells, or PBMCs.

Collaborating institutions collected whole blood in K2EDTA tubes following their own protocols. For TCRbeta analysis, collaborator samples were shipped as frozen whole blood, as isolated PBMCs, or as DNA extracted from either sample type. TCRbeta CDR3 regions were amplified from genomic DNA using the immunoSEQ Assay, a bias-controlled multiplex PCR. As for the original processing: Within the assay, amplification of reference gene primers was used to estimate how many nucleated cells each sample contained. To quantify the absolute abundance of each unique TCRbeta CDR3 rearrangement, sequence reads were collapsed and filtered. For each sample, productive Simpson clonality was calculated as the square root of Simpson's diversity index across productive rearrangements. The table comes from immuneACCESS by way of TCRdb, which keeps in-frame sequences with V and J called. Part of the clones is missing from these tables; in studies checked, under half for an unresolved V gene and the rest for unknown reasons. V and J calls and clone size are copied from that table; D and trimming were computed from the DNA. In this sample the table shows 290,000 or so clones, around 87% of which occur a single time. 2% to 3% of the sample belongs to the ten largest clones.

Study-level results and caveats: How much clinical and demographic metadata was included differed by source and by participant, and the metadata was provided uncurated.

CDR1 and CDR2 (SGHAT, FQNNGV) derive from the germline V gene. The CDR3, cysteine through phenylalanine, is 17 amino acids long. The entry retains the CDR3 DNA only, 51 bases that are in frame from base 1. Trimming takes 0 bases from V and 2 bases from J, and the germline ends sit 16 bases apart. The receptor was derived from a man younger than 35 with active or convalescent COVID-19. The chain is assembled from TRBV11-2 and TRBJ1-1; perhaps TRBD1 is the D gene, with 6 bases matching. The specimen sequenced was peripheral blood. Here the CDR3 is given as CASSLDFRAGVNTEAFF. In nucleotides, the sequence is TGTGCCAGCAGCTTAGACTTTAGAGCAGGGGTAAACACTGAAGCTTTCTTT.